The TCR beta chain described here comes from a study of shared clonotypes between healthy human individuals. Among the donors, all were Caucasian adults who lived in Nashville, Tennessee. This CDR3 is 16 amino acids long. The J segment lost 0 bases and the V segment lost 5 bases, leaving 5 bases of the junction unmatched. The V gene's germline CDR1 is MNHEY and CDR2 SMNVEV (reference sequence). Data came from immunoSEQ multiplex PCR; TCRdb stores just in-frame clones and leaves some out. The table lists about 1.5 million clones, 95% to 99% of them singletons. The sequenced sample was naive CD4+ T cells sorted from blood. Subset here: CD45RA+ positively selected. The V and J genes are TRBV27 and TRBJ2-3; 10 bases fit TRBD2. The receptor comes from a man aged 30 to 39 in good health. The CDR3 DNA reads TGTGCCAGCAGTCGGACTAGCGGCACTAGCACAGATACGCAGTATTTT. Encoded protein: CASSRTSGTSTDTQYF.